The clone carrying this T cell receptor (beta chain) showed up just a few times. TCRdb re-derived calls from the RT-PCR reads in MiXCR, one entry per CDR3 protein. The sample lists over 450,000 distinct CDR3 sequences; 10% to 15% were seen once. This sample stems from a study of response to subunit inactivated influenza vaccine. CDR3 size: 14 residues. V shed 1 base and J 2 bases; nucleotides not matched to a gene: 2. Germline CDR1 is SGHDT and CDR2 is YYEEEE. The material sequenced was PBMCs from blood, taken 35 to 45 days after vaccination. The rearrangement uses TRBV5-6 and TRBJ2-7, with 8 bases matching TRBD1. The TCR was taken from a man aged 50-59 years who received an inactivated influenza vaccine. The CDR3 loop is CASSLLDRAYEQYF. The CDR3 coding sequence is TGTGCCAGCAGCTTGTTGGACAGGGCCTACGAGCAGTACTTC.